The present TCR beta chain was sequenced within a study of blood T cell repertoires in COVID-19. The wider study: Nucleic acid was either cDNA or gDNA, and it came from T cells, B-cell-depleted T cells, or PBMCs.

With 6 bases removed from V and 2 bases from J, the gap between germline ends came to 3 bases. The CDR3 covers 11 residues. Per the germline V gene, CDR1 is SGHVS and CDR2 is FQNEAQ. Original methodology: Amplification from reference gene primers served as the basis for estimated nucleated cell counts. Sequenced by immunoSEQ multiplex PCR; TCRdb stores in-frame clones only, minus some. V, J and clone size are taken as reported in that table, and D and trimming were inferred from the DNA itself. This table holds roughly 79,000 clones, roughly nine tenths found once. Specimen: peripheral blood. The chain carries TRBV7-8 and TRBJ2-3, with D unresolved. The sequence came from a woman older than 75 with active or convalescent COVID-19. The CDR3 region is CASRHTDTQYF. The CDR3 DNA reads as TGTGCCAGCAGACACACAGATACGCAGTATTTT.